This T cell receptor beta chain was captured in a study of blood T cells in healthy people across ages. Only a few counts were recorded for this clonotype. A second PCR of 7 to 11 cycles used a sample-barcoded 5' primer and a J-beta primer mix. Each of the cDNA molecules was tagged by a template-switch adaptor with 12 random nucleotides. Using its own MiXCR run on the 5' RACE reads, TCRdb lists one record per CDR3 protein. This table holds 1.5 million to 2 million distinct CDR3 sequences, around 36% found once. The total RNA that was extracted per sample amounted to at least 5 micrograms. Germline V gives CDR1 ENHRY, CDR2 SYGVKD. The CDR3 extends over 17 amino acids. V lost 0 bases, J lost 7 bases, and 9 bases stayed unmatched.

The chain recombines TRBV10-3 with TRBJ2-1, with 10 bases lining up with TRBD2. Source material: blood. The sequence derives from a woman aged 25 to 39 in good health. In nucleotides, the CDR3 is TGTGCCATCAGTGAGTCCAAGCGGGGGGGCGGCGGGAATGAGCAGTTCTTC. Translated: CAISESKRGGGGNEQFF.